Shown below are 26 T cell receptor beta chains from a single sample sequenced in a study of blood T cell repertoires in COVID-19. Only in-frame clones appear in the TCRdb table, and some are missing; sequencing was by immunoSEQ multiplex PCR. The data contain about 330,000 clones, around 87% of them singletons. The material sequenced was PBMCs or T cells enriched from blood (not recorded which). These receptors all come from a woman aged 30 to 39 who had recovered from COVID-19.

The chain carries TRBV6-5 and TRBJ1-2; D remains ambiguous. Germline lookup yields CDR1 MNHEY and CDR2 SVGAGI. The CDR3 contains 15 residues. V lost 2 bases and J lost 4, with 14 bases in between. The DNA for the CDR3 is TGTGCCAGCAGTTACGCTGCAGGCCCTGTCTATGGCTACACCTTC. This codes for CASSYAAGPVYGYTF.

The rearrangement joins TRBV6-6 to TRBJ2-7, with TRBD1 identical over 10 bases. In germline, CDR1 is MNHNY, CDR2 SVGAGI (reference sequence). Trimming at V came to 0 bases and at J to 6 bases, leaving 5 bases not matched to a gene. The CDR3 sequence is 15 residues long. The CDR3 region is CASSYSRDRGGEQYF. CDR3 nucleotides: TGTGCCAGCAGTTACTCACGGGACAGGGGCGGCGAGCAGTACTTC.

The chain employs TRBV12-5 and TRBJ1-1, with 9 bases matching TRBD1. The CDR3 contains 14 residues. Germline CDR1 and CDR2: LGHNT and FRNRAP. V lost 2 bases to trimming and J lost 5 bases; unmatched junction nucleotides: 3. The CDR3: CASGLHRGLTEAFF. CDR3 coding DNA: TGTGCTAGTGGTTTGCACAGGGGGCTAACTGAAGCTTTCTTT.

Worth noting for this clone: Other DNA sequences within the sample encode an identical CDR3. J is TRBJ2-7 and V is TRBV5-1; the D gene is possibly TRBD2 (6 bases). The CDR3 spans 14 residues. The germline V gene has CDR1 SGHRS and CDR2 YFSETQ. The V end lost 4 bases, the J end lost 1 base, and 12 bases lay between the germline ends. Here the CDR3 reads CASSLSGDSYEQYF. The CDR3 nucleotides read TGCGCCAGCAGCCTGTCGGGGGATTCCTACGAGCAGTACTTC.

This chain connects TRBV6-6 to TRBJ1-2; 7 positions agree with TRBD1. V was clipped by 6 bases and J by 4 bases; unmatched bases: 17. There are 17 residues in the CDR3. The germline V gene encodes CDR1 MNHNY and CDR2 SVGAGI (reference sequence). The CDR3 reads CASSRQGKSLVSYGYTF. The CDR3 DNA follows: TGTGCCAGCAGCCGACAGGGAAAATCCCTAGTAAGCTATGGCTACACCTTC.

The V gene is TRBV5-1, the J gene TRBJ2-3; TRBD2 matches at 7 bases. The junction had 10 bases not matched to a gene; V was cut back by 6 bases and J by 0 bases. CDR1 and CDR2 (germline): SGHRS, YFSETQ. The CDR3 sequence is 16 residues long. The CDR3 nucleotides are TGCGCCAGCATCTCGGGGTCGGGGGGTAGCACAGATACGCAGTATTTT. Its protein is CASISGSGGSTDTQYF.

The CDR3 bases are TGTGCCAGCAGGTCGACTAGGACAGGGGGTAACTATGGCTACACCTTC. Translating gives CASRSTRTGGNYGYTF. The chain is built from TRBV6-6 and TRBJ1-2, with 10 bases identical to TRBD1. This CDR3 contains 16 residues. V lost 6 bases and J lost 1; bases outside the gene matches: 8. In germline, CDR1 is MNHNY, CDR2 SVGAGI (reference sequence).

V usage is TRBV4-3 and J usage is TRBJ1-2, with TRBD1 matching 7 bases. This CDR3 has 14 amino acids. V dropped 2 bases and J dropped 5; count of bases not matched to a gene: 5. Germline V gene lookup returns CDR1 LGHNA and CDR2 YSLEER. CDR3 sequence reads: CASSQNRGWYGYTF. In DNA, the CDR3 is TGCGCCAGCAGCCAAAACAGGGGCTGGTATGGCTACACCTTC.

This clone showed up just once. The CDR3 protein is CASSPPLGQGPDLYGYTF. The CDR3, as DNA: TGTGCCAGCTCACCACCGCTGGGACAGGGACCTGACCTCTATGGCTACACCTTC. The V call is TRBV18, the J call TRBJ1-2; 9 bases agree with TRBD1. The CDR3 contains 18 residues. The germline V gene encodes CDR1 KGHSH and CDR2 LQKENI. The V gene end was trimmed by 0 bases and the J gene end by 4 bases; junction bases not matched to a gene: 12.

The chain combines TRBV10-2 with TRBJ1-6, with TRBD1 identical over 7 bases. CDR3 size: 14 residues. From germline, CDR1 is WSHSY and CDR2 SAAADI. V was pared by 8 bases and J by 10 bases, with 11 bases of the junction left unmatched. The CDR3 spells CASFGVQGQSPLHF. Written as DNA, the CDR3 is TGCGCCAGCTTTGGCGTGCAGGGACAGTCACCCCTCCACTTT.

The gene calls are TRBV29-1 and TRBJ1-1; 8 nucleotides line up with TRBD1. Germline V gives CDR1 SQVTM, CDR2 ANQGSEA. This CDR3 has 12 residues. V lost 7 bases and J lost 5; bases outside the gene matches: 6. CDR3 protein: CSARTGRTEAFF. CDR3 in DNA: TGCAGCGCTAGGACAGGGCGGACTGAAGCTTTCTTT.

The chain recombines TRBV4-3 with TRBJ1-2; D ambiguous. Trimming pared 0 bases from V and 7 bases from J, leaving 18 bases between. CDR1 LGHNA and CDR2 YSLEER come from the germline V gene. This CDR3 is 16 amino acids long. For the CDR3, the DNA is TGCGCCAGCAGCCAAGATTACCCAGGAACTTCCTCTGGCTACACCTTC. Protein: CASSQDYPGTSSGYTF.

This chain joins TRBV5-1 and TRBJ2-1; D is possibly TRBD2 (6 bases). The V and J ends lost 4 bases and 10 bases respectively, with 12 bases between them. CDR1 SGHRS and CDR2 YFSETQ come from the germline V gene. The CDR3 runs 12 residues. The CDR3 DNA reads TGCGCCAGCAGCATTGGCGGGGTAGAGCAGTTCTTC. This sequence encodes CASSIGGVEQFF.

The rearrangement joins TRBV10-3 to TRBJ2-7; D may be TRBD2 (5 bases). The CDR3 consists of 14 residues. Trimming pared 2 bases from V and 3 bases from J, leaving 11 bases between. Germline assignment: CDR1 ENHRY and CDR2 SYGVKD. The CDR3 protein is CAISEPAGSYEQYF. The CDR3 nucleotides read TGTGCCATCAGTGAGCCCGCGGGTAGCTACGAGCAGTACTTC.

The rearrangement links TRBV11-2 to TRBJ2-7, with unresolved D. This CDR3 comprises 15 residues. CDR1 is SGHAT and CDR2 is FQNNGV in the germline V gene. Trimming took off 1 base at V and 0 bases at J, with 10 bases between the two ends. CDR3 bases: TGTGCCAGCAGCTTAGCCCCAGCGAGCTCCTACGAGCAGTACTTC. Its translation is CASSLAPASSYEQYF.

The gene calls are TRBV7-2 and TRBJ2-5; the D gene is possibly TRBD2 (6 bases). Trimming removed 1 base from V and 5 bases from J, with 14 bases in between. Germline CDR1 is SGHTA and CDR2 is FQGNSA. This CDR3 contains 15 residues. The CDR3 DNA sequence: TGTGCCAGCAGCTTAGTGGCGGGGCCCTGGGAGACCCAGTACTTC. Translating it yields CASSLVAGPWETQYF.

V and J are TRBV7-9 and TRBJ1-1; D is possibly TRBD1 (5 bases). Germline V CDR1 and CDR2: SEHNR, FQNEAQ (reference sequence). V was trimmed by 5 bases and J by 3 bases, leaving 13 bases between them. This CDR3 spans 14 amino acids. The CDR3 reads CASSLRGSDTEAFF. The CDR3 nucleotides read TGTGCCAGCAGCCTCCGGGGGTCGGACACTGAAGCTTTCTTT.

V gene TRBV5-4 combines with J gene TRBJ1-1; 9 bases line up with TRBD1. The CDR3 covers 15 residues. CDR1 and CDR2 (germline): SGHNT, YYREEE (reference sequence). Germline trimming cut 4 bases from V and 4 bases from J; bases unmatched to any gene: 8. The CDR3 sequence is CASSKRDREFTEAFF. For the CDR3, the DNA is TGTGCCAGCAGCAAGAGGGACAGGGAATTCACTGAAGCTTTCTTT.

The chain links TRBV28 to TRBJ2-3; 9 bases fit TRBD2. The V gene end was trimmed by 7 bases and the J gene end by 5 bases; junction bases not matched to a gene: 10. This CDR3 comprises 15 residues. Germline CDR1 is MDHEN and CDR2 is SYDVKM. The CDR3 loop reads CASNPGGGAEDTQYF. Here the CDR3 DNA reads TGTGCCAGCAACCCTGGCGGGGGGGCAGAAGATACGCAGTATTTT.

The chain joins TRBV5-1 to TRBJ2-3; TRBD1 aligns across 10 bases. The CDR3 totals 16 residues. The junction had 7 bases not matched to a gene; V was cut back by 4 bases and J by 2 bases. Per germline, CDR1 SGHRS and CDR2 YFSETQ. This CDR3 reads CASSGTGAEYTDTQYF. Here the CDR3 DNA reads TGCGCCAGCAGCGGGACAGGGGCCGAGTACACAGATACGCAGTATTTT.

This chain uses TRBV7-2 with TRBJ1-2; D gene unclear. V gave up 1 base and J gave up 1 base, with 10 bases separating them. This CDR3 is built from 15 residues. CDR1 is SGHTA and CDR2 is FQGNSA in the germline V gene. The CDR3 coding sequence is TGTGCCAGCAGCTTAGAGTCCGGTTTTAACTATGGCTACACCTTC. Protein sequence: CASSLESGFNYGYTF.

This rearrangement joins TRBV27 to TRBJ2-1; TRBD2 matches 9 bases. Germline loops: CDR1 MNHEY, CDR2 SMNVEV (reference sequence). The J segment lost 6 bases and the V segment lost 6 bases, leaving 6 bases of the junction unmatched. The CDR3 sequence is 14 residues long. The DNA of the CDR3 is TGTGCCAGCAGCCATAGCGGGGGCTTCAATGAGCAGTTCTTC. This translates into CASSHSGGFNEQFF.

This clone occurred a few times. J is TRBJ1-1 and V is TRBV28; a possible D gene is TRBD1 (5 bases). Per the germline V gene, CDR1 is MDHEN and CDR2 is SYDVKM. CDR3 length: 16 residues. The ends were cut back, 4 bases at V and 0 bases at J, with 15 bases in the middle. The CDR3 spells CASSSPGGRLNTEAFF. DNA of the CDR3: TGTGCCAGCAGTTCCCCCGGGGGACGGTTGAACACTGAAGCTTTCTTT.

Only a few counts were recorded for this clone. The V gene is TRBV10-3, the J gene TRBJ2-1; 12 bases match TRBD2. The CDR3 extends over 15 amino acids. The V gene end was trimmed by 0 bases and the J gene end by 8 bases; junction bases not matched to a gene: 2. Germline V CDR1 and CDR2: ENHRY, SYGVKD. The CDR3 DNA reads TGTGCCATCAGTGAGTCCCTAGCGGGGGGGTATGAGCAGTTCTTC. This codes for CAISESLAGGYEQFF.

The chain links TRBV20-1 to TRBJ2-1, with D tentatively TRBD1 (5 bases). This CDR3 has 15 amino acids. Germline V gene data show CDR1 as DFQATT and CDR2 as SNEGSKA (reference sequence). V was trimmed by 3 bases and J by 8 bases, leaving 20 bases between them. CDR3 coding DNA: TGCAGTGCTAGTCGCAGGGCTCGTAGTTTCTATGAGCAGTTCTTC. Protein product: CSASRRARSFYEQFF.

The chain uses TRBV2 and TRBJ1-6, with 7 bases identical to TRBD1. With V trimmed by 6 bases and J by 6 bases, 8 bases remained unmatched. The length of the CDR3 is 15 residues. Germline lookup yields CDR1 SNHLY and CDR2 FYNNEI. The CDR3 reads CASRSIRQGNSPLHF. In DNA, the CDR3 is TGTGCCAGCAGATCCATTAGACAGGGTAATTCACCCCTCCACTTT.